This T cell receptor beta chain was sequenced for a study of blood T cell repertoires in COVID-19. Study-wide context: There were acute and convalescent COVID-19 samples, and they came from the United States, Italy and Spain.

In the original analysis: Quantification of nucleated cells was approximated via reference gene primer amplification. The assay was immunoSEQ multiplex PCR, and TCRdb's table has in-frame clones only and misses some. V, J and clone size are those of that table, while D and trimming were read from the DNA. The data hold about 200,000 clones, with roughly 88% observed a single time. J was trimmed by 7 bases and V by 7 bases; bases with no gene match: 14. This CDR3 is built from 16 residues. Per germline, CDR1 MDHEN and CDR2 SYDVKM. The source is a man aged 50 to 60 with COVID-19, enrolled during active disease. The chain links TRBV28 to TRBJ2-5; 11 bases map to TRBD2. The specimen sequenced was peripheral blood. CDR3 loop: CASIPETSGAGGTQYF. CDR3 in DNA: TGTGCCAGCATTCCTGAGACTAGCGGGGCCGGGGGGACCCAGTACTTC.